This T cell receptor (beta chain) was retrieved from a study of OX40 agonist ivuxolimab in advanced cancers. Produced via immunoSEQ multiplex PCR; TCRdb's table is partial and in-frame only. The sample holds fewer than 110,000 clones, around 93% seen once. In germline, CDR1 is SGHTA, CDR2 FQGTGA. Unmatched junction bases numbered 7, after V lost 3 bases and J lost 7 bases. This CDR3 has 15 amino acids. The receptor was isolated from an adult with an advanced solid tumor such as melanoma, head and neck, liver or kidney cancer. The chain employs TRBV7-3 and TRBJ2-1, with 9 positions matching TRBD1. Specimen: CD4+ or CD8+ T cells sorted from blood, collected in a trial of the OX40 agonist ivuxolimab. CDR3 sequence (DNA): TGTGCCAGCAGCTTCGGGACAGGGTACAGAAATGAGCAGTTCTTC. Translating it yields CASSFGTGYRNEQFF.